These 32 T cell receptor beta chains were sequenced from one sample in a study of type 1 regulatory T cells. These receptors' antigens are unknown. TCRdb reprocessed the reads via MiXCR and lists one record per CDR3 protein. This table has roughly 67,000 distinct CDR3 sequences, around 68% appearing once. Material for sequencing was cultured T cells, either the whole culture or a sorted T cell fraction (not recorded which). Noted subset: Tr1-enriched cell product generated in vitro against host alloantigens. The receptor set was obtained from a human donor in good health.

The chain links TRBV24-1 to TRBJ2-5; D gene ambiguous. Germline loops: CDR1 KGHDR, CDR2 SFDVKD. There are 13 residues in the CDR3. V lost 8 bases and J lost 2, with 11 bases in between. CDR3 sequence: CATNKADQETQYF. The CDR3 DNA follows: TGTGCCACCAATAAGGCAGATCAAGAGACCCAGTACTTC.

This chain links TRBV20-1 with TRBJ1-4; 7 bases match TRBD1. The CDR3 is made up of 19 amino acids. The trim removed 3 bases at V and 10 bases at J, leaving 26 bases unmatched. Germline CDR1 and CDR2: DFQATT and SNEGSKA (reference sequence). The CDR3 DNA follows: TGCAGTGCTAGTAGGAGCCTGGGGGCACCAACAGGGGATTTTAGAAAACTGTTTTTT. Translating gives CSASRSLGAPTGDFRKLFF.

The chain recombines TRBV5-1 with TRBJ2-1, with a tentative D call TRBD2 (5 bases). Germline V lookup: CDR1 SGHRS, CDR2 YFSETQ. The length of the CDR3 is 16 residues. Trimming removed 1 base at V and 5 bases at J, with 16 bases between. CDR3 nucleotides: TGCGCCAGCAGCTTGTTTGGTGGAGCGGCCAACAATGAGCAGTTCTTC. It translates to CASSLFGGAANNEQFF.

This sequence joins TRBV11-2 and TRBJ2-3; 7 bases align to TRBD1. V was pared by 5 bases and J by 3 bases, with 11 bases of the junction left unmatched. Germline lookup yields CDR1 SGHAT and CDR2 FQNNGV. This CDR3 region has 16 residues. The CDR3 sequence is CASSRPGTVMTDTQYF. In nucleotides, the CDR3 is TGTGCCAGCAGCCGCCCCGGGACAGTCATGACAGATACGCAGTATTTT.

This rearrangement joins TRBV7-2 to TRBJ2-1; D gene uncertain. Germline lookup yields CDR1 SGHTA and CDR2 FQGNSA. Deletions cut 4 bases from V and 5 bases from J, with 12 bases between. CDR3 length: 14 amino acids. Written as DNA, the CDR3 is TGTGCCAGCAGCTATATTGCGACGAACAATGAGCAGTTCTTC. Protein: CASSYIATNNEQFF.

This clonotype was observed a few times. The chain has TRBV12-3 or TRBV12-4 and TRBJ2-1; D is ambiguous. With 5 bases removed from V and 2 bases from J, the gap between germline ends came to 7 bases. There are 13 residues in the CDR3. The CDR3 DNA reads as TGTGCCAGCAGTCGGGCGGCCTACAATGAGCAGTTCTTC. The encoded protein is CASSRAAYNEQFF.

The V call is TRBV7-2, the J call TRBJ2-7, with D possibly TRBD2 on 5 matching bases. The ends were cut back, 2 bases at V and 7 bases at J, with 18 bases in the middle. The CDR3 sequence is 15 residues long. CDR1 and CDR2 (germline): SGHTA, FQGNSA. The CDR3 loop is CASSLSPGKGAEQYF. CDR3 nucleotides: TGTGCCAGCAGCTTATCCCCGGGAAAGGGAGCGGAGCAGTACTTC.

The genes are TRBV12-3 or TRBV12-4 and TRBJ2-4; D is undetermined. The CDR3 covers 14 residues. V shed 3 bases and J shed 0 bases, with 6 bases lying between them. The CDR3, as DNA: TGTGCCAGCAGTTTGCAACTAGCCAAAAACATTCAGTACTTC. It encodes CASSLQLAKNIQYF.

CDR3 DNA: TGTGCCAGCAGCCAAGTTACGGGCACAGATACGCAGTATTTT. Amino acids: CASSQVTGTDTQYF. The V and J genes are TRBV3-1 and TRBJ2-3; D unclear. The CDR3 covers 14 residues. Germline CDR1 reads LGHDT; CDR2 reads YNNKEL (reference sequence). The ends were cut back, 1 base at V and 1 base at J, with 6 bases in the middle.

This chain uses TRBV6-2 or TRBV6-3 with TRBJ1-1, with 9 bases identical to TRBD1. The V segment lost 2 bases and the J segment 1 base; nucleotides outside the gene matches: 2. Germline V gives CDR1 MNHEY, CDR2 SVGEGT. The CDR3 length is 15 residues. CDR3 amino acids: CASSYPTGGNTEAFF. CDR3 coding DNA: TGTGCCAGCAGTTACCCGACAGGGGGGAACACTGAAGCTTTCTTT.

In DNA, the CDR3 is TGCGCCAGCAGTGATCAGGGGTGGAAGACTGGGGCCAACGTCCTGACTTTC. Translation gives CASSDQGWKTGANVLTF. This sequence joins TRBV10-2 and TRBJ2-6; a weak D match, TRBD1 (6 bases). Germline V CDR1 and CDR2: WSHSY, SAAADI. This CDR3 has 17 amino acids. Trimming pared 3 bases from V and 2 bases from J, leaving 14 bases between.

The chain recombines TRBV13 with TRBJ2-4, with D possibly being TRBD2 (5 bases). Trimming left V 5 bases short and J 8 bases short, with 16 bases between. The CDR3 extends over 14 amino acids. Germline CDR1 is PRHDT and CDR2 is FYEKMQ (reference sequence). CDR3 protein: CASSPRLERDIQYF. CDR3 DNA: TGTGCCAGCAGCCCCCGACTCGAGAGGGACATTCAGTACTTC.

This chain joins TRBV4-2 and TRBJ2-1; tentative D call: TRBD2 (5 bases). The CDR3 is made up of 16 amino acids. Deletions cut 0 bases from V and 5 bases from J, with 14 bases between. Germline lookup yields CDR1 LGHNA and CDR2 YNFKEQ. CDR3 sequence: CASSQDNGNPNNEQFF. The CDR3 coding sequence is TGTGCCAGCAGCCAAGATAACGGGAACCCAAACAATGAGCAGTTCTTC.

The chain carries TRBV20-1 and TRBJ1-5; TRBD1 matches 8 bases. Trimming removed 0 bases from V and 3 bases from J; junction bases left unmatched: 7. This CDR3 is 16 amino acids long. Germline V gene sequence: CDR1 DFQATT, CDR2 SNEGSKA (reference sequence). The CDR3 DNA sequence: TGCAGTGCTAGAGATTGGCAGGGGGCAGCCAATCAGCCCCAGCATTTT. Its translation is CSARDWQGAANQPQHF.

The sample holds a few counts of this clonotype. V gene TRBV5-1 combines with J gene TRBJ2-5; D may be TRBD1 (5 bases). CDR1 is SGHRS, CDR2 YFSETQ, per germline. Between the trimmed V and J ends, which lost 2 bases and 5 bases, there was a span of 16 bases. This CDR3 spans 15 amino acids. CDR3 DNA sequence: TGCGCCAGCAGCTTTACAACAGGCGACGTGGAGACCCAGTACTTC. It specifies CASSFTTGDVETQYF.

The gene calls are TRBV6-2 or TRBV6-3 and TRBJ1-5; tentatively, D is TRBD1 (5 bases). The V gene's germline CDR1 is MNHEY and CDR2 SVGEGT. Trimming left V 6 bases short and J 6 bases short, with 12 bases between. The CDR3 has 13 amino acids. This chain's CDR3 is CASSRPGGQPQHF. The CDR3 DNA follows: TGTGCCAGCAGCCGCCCGGGGGGTCAGCCCCAGCATTTT.

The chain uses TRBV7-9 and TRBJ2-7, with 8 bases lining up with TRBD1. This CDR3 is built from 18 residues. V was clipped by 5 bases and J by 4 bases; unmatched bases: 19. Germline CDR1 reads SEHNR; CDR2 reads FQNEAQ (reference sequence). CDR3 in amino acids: CASSPGSRGRSPRYEQYF. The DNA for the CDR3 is TGTGCCAGCAGCCCAGGATCCAGGGGGCGCAGTCCTCGATACGAGCAGTACTTC.

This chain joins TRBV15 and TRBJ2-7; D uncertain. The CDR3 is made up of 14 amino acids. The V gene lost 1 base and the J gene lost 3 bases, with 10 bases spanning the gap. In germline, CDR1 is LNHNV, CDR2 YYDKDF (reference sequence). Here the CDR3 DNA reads TGTGCCACCAGCAGAGTAATGGACGGCTACGAGCAGTACTTC. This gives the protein CATSRVMDGYEQYF.

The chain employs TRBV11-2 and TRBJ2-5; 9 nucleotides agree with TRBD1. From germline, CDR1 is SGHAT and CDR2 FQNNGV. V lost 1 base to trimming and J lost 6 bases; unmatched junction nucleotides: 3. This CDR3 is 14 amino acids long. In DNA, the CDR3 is TGTGCCAGCAGCTTAGGGGGGACAGGGAAGACCCAGTACTTC. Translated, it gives CASSLGGTGKTQYF.

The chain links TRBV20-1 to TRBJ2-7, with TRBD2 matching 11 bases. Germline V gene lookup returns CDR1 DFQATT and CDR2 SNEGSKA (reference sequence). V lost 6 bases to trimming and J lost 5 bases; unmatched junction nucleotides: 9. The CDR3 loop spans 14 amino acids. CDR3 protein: CSAYIAGGIHEQYF. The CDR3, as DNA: TGCAGTGCCTATATAGCGGGAGGGATCCACGAGCAGTACTTC.

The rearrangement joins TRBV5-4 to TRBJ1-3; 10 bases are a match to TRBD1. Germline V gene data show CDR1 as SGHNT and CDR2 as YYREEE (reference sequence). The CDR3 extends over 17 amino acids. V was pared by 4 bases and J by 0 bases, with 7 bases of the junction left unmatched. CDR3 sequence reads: CASSQGTGAYSGNTIYF. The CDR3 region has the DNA TGTGCCAGCAGCCAAGGGACAGGGGCCTACTCTGGAAACACCATATATTTT. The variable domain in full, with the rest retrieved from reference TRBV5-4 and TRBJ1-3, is ETGVTQSPTHLIKTRGQQVTLRCSSQSGHNTVSWYQQALGQGPQFIFQYYREEENGRGNFPPRFSGLQFPNYSSELNVNALELDDSALYLCASSQGTGAYSGNTIYFGEGSWLTVV.

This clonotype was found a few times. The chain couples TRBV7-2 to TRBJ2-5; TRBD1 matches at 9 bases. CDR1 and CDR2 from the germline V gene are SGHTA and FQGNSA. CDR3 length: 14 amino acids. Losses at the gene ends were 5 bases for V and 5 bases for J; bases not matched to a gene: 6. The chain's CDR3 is CASSPGQGSETQYF. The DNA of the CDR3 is TGTGCCAGCAGCCCAGGACAGGGGTCGGAGACCCAGTACTTC.

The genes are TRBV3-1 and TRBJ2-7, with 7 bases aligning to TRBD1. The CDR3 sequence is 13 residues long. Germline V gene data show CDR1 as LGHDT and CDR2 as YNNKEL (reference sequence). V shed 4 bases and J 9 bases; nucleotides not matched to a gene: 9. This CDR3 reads CASSPPDREGQYF. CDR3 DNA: TGTGCCAGCAGCCCGCCCGACAGGGAAGGGCAGTACTTC.

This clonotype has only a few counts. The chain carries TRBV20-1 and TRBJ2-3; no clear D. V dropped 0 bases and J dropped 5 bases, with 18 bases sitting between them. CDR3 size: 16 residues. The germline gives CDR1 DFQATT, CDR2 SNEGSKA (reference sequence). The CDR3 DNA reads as TGCAGTGCTAGAGATTCTGGGAAAACATGGGTAGATACGCAGTATTTT. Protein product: CSARDSGKTWVDTQYF.

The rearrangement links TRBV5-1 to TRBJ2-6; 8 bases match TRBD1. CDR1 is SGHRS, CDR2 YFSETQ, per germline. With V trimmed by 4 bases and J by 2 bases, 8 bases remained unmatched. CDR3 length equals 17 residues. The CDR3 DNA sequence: TGCGCCAGCAGCCATGCCGGGACAGGTACTGGGGCCAACGTCCTGACTTTC. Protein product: CASSHAGTGTGANVLTF.

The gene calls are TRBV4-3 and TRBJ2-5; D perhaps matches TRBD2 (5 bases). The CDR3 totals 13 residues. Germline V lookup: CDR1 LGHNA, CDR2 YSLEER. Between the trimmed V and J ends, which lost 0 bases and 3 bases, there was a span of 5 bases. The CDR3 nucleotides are TGCGCCAGCAGCCAAGACGGGGAAGAGACCCAGTACTTC. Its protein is CASSQDGEETQYF.

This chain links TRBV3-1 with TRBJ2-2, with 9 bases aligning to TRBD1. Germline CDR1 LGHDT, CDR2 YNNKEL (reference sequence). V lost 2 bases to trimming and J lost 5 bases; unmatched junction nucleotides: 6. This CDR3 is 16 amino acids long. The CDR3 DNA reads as TGTGCCAGCAGCCAACTAACAGGGGGCAGGACCGGGGAGCTGTTTTTT. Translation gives CASSQLTGGRTGELFF.

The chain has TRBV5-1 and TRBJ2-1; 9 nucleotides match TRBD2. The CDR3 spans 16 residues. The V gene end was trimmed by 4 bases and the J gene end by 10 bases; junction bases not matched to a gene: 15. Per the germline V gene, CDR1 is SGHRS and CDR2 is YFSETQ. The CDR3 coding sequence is TGCGCCAGCAGCGTATCCACTAGCGGGCGAGCACGGGAGCAGTTCTTC. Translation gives CASSVSTSGRAREQFF.

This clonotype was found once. This chain's CDR3 is CASSEALVTGELFF. DNA for the CDR3: TGCGCCAGCAGTGAGGCCCTAGTCACCGGGGAGCTGTTTTTT. The chain carries TRBV10-2 and TRBJ2-2; the D is unclear. This CDR3 contains 14 residues. Germline CDR1 WSHSY, CDR2 SAAADI. V shed 2 bases and J shed 4 bases, with 8 bases lying between them.

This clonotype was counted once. This CDR3 is CASSGSASEDNEQFF. The CDR3 bases are TGTGCCAGTAGCGGGTCGGCTAGCGAAGACAATGAGCAGTTCTTC. The chain is built from TRBV19 and TRBJ2-1; D perhaps matches TRBD2 (6 bases). This CDR3 region has 15 residues. Germline V lookup: CDR1 LNHDA, CDR2 SQIVND (reference sequence). Trimming shortened V by 6 bases and J by 5 bases, and 17 bases separated the two germline ends. The complete variable domain, with remaining parts taken from reference TRBV19 and TRBJ2-1, reads DGGITQSPKYLFRKEGQNVTLSCEQNLNHDAMYWYRQDPGQGLRLIYYSQIVNDFQKGDIAEGYSVSREKKESFPLTVTSAQKNPTAFYLCASSGSASEDNEQFFGPGTRLTVL.

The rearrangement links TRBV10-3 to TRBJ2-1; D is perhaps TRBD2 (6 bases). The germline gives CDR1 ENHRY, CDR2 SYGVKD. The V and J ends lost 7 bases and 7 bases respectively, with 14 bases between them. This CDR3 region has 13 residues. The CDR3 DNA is TGTGCCATCACCCCCTCTAGCGAAAATGAGCAGTTCTTC. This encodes CAITPSSENEQFF.

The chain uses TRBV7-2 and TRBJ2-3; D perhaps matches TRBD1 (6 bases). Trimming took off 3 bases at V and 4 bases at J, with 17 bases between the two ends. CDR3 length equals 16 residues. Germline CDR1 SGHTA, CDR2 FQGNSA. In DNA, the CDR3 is TGTGCCAGCAGCTTTTACACAGGGTCTGGTGCAGATACGCAGTATTTT. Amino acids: CASSFYTGSGADTQYF.